The clone carrying this T cell receptor beta chain was observed a single time. These data come from a study of blood T cell repertoires in COVID-19. Study-level background: Samples taken during acute and convalescent COVID-19 were collected in the United States, Italy and Spain. Sample material is recorded as cDNA or gDNA derived from T cells, B-cell-depleted T cells, or PBMCs.

Looked up from germline, CDR1 is GTSNPN and CDR2 is SVGIG (reference sequence). The V end lost 1 base, the J end lost 1 base, and 10 bases lay between the germline ends. The CDR3 consists of 14 residues. Study processing details: Estimation of nucleated cell counts was performed using reference gene primer amplification. Assay used: immunoSEQ multiplex PCR; TCRdb lists only in-frame clones, some missing. That table gives V, J and clone size, and the DNA gave D and trimming. The repertoire consists of 120,000 or so clones, with approximately 74% occurring once and the leading ten covering around 5.2%.

The source of this sequence is a man between 60 and 70 years old with acute or convalescent COVID-19. The material sequenced was peripheral blood. The V call is TRBV30, the J call TRBJ2-5, with a tentative D call TRBD1 (5 bases). The CDR3 DNA follows: TGTGCCTGGAGTGCGGGCAGGGCCCAAGAGACCCAGTACTTC. Protein sequence: CAWSAGRAQETQYF.